Listed below are T cell receptor beta chains from one sample, sequenced in a study of cytomegalovirus exposure and HLA in healthy donors. Method: immunoSEQ multiplex PCR; TCRdb's copy keeps in-frame clones and lacks some. The repertoire holds approximately 110,000 clones, with around 80% as singletons. Specimen: PBMCs. These receptors came from a man in his forties or fifties in good health and CMV-seronegative. CDR3s include the opening cysteine and the closing phenylalanine or tryptophan. D genes are given only for firm matches. Clone size is shown for a subset of rows, as once, few, many or a class of expanded clone.

DNA: TGTGCCAGCAGCGCGACCCGAGGCTCCTACGAGCAGTACTTC; CDR3: CASSATRGSYEQYF; V: TRBV28; D: -; J: TRBJ2-7; size: -
DNA: TGTGCCAGCGTCCTGGACAGGGAGACCTACGAGCAGTACTTC; CDR3: CASVLDRETYEQYF; V: TRBV2; D: TRBD1; J: TRBJ2-7; size: -
DNA: TGTGCCAGCACCCTCGGTGAAGCTTTCTTT; CDR3: CASTLGEAFF; V: TRBV6-1; D: -; J: TRBJ1-1; size: -
DNA: TGTGCCAGCAGCTTTCATGGACTCTCCTACGAGCAGTACTTC; CDR3: CASSFHGLSYEQYF; V: TRBV7-9; D: -; J: TRBJ2-7; size: -
DNA: TGTGCCAGCAGCTCGACAGGGAAAACGAATTCACCCCTCCACTTT; CDR3: CASSSTGKTNSPLHF; V: TRBV9; D: TRBD1; J: TRBJ1-6; size: -
DNA: TGTGCCAGCAGCTCCCAGGGGGGAACCGGGGAGCTGTTTTTT; CDR3: CASSSQGGTGELFF; V: TRBV6-4; D: -; J: TRBJ2-2; size: -
DNA: TGTGCCAGCAGTGATGGGGGCGTTGACACCGGGGAGCTGTTTTTT; CDR3: CASSDGGVDTGELFF; V: TRBV28; D: -; J: TRBJ2-2; size: few
DNA: TGTGCCAGCAGTTTGGTGGGACAGGGTGGTGAGCAGTACTTC; CDR3: CASSLVGQGGEQYF; V: TRBV28; D: TRBD1; J: TRBJ2-7; size: -
DNA: TGTGCCAGCAGCATTAGCGGGGGCCTCTCCTACGAGCAGTACTTC; CDR3: CASSISGGLSYEQYF; V: TRBV11-3; D: TRBD2; J: TRBJ2-7; size: once
DNA: TGTGCCAGCAGCTTAACACCGGCTAGCGGGAGCAATGAGCAGTTCTTC; CDR3: CASSLTPASGSNEQFF; V: TRBV7-3; D: TRBD2; J: TRBJ2-1; size: -
DNA: TGTGCTAGTGGTTTGGTAACTTGGCAGGGGGCATGGGGAGGCAGCAATCAGCCCCAGCATTTT; CDR3: CASGLVTWQGAWGGSNQPQHF; V: TRBV12-5; D: TRBD1; J: TRBJ1-5; size: -